Below, one T cell receptor (beta chain) is given with its context. Some clones are missing from TCRdb's copy, which holds only in-frame ones; the method was immunoSEQ multiplex PCR. The table records 99,000 or so clones, 90% to 95% of them present only once. V gave up 1 base and J gave up 1 base, with 7 bases separating them. Germline V gene sequence: CDR1 SGHAT, CDR2 FQNNGV. This CDR3 contains 14 residues. The data were taken from a study of blood T cell repertoires in COVID-19. The sequenced sample consisted of peripheral blood. The TCR originated in a human donor in a cohort sampled during active COVID-19. The chain recombines TRBV11-2 with TRBJ1-1; possibly TRBD1 for D (5 bases). For the CDR3, the DNA is TGTGCCAGCAGCTTAGGGCAGGGGAACACTGAAGCTTTCTTT. Amino acids: CASSLGQGNTEAFF.